The source of this T cell receptor (beta chain) is a study of blood T cell repertoires in COVID-19. Per the study methods: Using reference gene primer amplification, nucleated cell counts were estimated. Clones were sequenced by immunoSEQ multiplex PCR, and TCRdb holds only the in-frame ones, with some missing. Clone size and V and J calls were adopted from that table, with D and trimming inferred from the DNA. The top ten clones hold roughly 18% of a sample with approximately 69,000 clones, approximately 82% of them seen once. CDR1 LNHDA and CDR2 SQIVND come from the germline V gene (reference sequence). The CDR3 runs to 15 residues. The J segment lost 0 bases and the V segment lost 6 bases, leaving 5 bases of the junction unmatched.

Material: peripheral blood. The rearrangement joins TRBV19 to TRBJ1-5; 7 bases align to TRBD1. The sequence came from a woman older than 75 with acute or convalescent COVID-19. The CDR3 sequence is CASRPQGNSNQPQHF. The CDR3 DNA is TGTGCCAGTAGACCACAGGGGAATAGCAATCAGCCCCAGCATTTT. The entire variable domain, with the rest obtained from reference TRBV19 and TRBJ1-5, is as follows: DGGITQSPKYLFRKEGQNVTLSCEQNLNHDAMYWYRQDPGQGLRLIYYSQIVNDFQKGDIAEGYSVSREKKESFPLTVTSAQKNPTAFYLCASRPQGNSNQPQHFGDGTRLSIL.